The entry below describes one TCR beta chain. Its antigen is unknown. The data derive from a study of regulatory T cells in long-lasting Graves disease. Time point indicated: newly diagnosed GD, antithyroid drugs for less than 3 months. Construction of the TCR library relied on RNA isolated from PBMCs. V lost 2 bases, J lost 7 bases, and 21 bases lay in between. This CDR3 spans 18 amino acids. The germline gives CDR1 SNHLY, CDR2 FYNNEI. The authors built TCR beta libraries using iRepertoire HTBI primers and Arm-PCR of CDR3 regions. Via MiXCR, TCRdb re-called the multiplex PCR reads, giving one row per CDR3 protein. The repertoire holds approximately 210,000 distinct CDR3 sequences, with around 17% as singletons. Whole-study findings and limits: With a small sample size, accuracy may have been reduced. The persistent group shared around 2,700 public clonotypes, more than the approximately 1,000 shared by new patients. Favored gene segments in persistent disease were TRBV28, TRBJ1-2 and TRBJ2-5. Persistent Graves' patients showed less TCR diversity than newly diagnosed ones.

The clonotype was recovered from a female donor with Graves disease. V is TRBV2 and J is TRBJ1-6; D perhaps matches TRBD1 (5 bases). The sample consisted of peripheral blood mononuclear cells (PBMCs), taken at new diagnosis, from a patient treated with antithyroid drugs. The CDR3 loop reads CASSERPWQGRRNSPLHF. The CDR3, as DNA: TGTGCCAGCAGTGAACGGCCCTGGCAGGGACGAAGGAATTCACCCCTCCACTTT.